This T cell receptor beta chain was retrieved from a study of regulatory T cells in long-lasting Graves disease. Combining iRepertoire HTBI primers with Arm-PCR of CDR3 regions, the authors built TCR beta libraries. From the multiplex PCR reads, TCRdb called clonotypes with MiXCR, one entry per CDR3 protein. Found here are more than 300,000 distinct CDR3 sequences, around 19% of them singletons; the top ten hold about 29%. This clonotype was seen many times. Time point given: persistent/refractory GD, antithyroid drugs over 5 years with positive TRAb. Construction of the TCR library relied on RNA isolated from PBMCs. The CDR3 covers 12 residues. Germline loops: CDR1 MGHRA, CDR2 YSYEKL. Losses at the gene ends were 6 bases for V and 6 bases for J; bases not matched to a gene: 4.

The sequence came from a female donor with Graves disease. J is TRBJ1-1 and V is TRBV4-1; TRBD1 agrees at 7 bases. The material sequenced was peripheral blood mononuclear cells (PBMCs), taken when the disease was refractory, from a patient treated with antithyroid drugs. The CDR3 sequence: CASRAGGAEAFF. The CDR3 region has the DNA TGCGCCAGCAGAGCAGGGGGGGCTGAAGCTTTCTTT.